The 7 T cell receptor beta chains in this list originate from one sample, sequenced in a study of shared clonotypes between healthy human individuals. Here immunoSEQ multiplex PCR was the method, and the copy in TCRdb shows in-frame clones only, minus some. The sample lists about 2.1 million clones; 90% to 95% were seen once. CD45RO-negative CD8 cells positively selected for CCR7 made up the naive population, which excluded terminally differentiated effector memory CD45RA+ cells. The sample comprised naive CD8+ T cells from PBMCs. The source is a man in his late teens or twenties in good health. Some clones in this sample may be carry-over from other donors' samples.

The chain joins TRBV7-3 to TRBJ2-1, with 9 bases matching TRBD1. With V trimmed by 4 bases and J by 7 bases, 8 bases remained unmatched. Germline CDR1 and CDR2: SGHTA and FQGTGA. The CDR3 sequence is 15 residues long. CDR3 nucleotides: TGTGCCAGCAGCTCGTCTTGGACAGGGGTGAATGAGCAGTTCTTC. Amino acid sequence: CASSSSWTGVNEQFF.

The chain couples TRBV7-6 to TRBJ2-1, with 12 positions matching TRBD2. Looked up from germline, CDR1 is SGHVS and CDR2 is FNYEAQ. V shed 5 bases, J shed 6 bases, and the junction held 5 bases outside the gene matches. This CDR3 has 15 amino acids. CDR3 DNA sequence: TGTGCCAGCAGCCCCCCTAGCGGGAGGGCCAATGAGCAGTTCTTC. Residues: CASSPPSGRANEQFF.

V and J are TRBV4-2 and TRBJ2-1, with D perhaps matching TRBD1 (6 bases). Trimming took 4 bases from V and 10 from J, leaving 11 bases between them. The length of the CDR3 is 12 residues. CDR1 and CDR2 (germline): LGHNA, YNFKEQ. The CDR3 DNA sequence: TGTGCCAGCAGCCCCACAGGGTACGAGCAGTTCTTC. It codes for CASSPTGYEQFF.

This chain connects TRBV4-1 to TRBJ1-5, with D perhaps matching TRBD1 (5 bases). Trimming left V 5 bases short and J 0 bases short, with 11 bases between. Germline CDR1 MGHRA, CDR2 YSYEKL. This CDR3 comprises 15 residues. The CDR3 loop reads CASSSSDSSNQPQHF. The DNA of the CDR3 is TGCGCCAGCAGCTCCTCCGACAGTAGCAATCAGCCCCAGCATTTT.

The CDR3: CASSGLSNTGELFF. CDR3 in DNA: TGCGCCAGCAGTGGACTCTCGAACACCGGGGAGCTGTTTTTT. The chain links TRBV10-1 to TRBJ2-2, with unresolved D. CDR1 and CDR2 from the germline V gene are WNHNN and SYGVQD (reference sequence). The CDR3 spans 14 residues. V was trimmed by 4 bases and J by 0 bases, leaving 6 bases between them.

The rearrangement links TRBV9 to TRBJ2-1; a weak D match, TRBD2 (5 bases). Trimming shortened V by 4 bases and J by 8 bases, and 19 bases separated the two germline ends. There are 15 residues in the CDR3. The germline CDR1 and CDR2 sequences are SGDLS and YYNGEE. CDR3 coding DNA: TGTGCCAGCAGCCCCTGGACGCGGGCCGGGGATGAGCAGTTCTTC. Translated, it gives CASSPWTRAGDEQFF. Full variable domain (missing parts from reference TRBV9 and TRBJ2-1): DSGVTQTPKHLITATGQRVTLRCSPRSGDLSVYWYQQSLDQGLQFLIQYYNGEERAKGNILERFSAQQFPDLHSELNLSSLELGDSALYFCASSPWTRAGDEQFFGPGTRLTVL.

The genes are TRBV5-1 and TRBJ2-7; no firm D call. In germline, CDR1 is SGHRS, CDR2 YFSETQ. V was pared by 0 bases and J by 3 bases, with 7 bases between. The CDR3 length is 13 residues. The CDR3 coding sequence is TGCGCCAGCAGCTTGGAAATGCGCTACGAGCAGTACTTC. Amino acid sequence: CASSLEMRYEQYF.